Listed here is a single TCR beta chain. Its antigen is not known. Free of recent acute infections or vaccinations, the donors were healthy HIV-negative adults. All of the donors resided in Nashville, Tennessee, and each was a Caucasian adult. Both subsets, CD45RA+ naive and CD45RA-negative memory, were split from the CD4+ cells. Clones were sequenced by immunoSEQ multiplex PCR, and TCRdb holds only the in-frame ones, with some missing. This sample yields roughly 2.4 million clones, of which roughly 95% are seen a single time; more than 0.1% belongs to the top ten. This specimen comes from a study of shared clonotypes between healthy human individuals. Points from the study as a whole: Shared clonotypes: approximately 5.3% naive CD4, approximately 3.4% naive CD8, less than 2.5% memory CD4, approximately 0.37% memory CD8.

Sequencing used naive CD4+ T cells sorted from blood. The subset denotes: CD45RA+ positively selected. This clonotype was obtained from a man aged 18 to 29 in good health.

The CDR3 sequence is CASRRGRGFTDTQYF. The CDR3 nucleotides are TGTGCCAGTAGACGGGGCAGGGGGTTCACAGATACGCAGTATTTT. The J gene is TRBJ2-3, the V gene TRBV19, with 7 bases that match TRBD1. Losses at the gene ends were 6 bases for V and 2 bases for J; bases not matched to a gene: 8. The CDR3 has 15 amino acids. Germline V CDR1 and CDR2: LNHDA, SQIVND (reference sequence).